The 29 T cell receptor beta chains below were found in one sample sequenced in a study of blood T cell repertoires in COVID-19. Generated by immunoSEQ multiplex PCR, the TCRdb table keeps only in-frame clones and is missing some. The sample holds about 190,000 clones; over 75% are singletons and the top ten take 13%. The specimen sequenced was peripheral blood. All receptors come from a man aged 50 to 59 who had recovered from COVID-19.

The rearrangement links TRBV5-1 to TRBJ2-7, with a possible D match to TRBD2 (6 bases). This CDR3 is 12 amino acids long. V was trimmed by 5 bases and J by 5 bases, leaving 11 bases between them. Germline CDR1 SGHRS, CDR2 YFSETQ. The CDR3 DNA follows: TGCGCCAGCAGGTGGGGGGACCACGAGCAGTACTTC. It is translated as CASRWGDHEQYF.

This rearrangement joins TRBV5-1 to TRBJ2-7, with 8 bases fitting TRBD1. The germline V gene encodes CDR1 SGHRS and CDR2 YFSETQ. The V gene end was trimmed by 4 bases and the J gene end by 3 bases; junction bases not matched to a gene: 9. CDR3 length: 15 amino acids. Written as DNA, the CDR3 is TGCGCCAGCAGCAAAGATGGACAGGGTCACTACGAGCAGTACTTC. This codes for CASSKDGQGHYEQYF.

This chain joins TRBV6-2 or TRBV6-3 and TRBJ2-1; 7 bases map to TRBD2. J was trimmed by 0 bases and V by 6 bases; bases with no gene match: 8. There are 16 residues in the CDR3. Per the germline V gene, CDR1 is MNHEY and CDR2 is SVGEGT. CDR3 DNA: TGTGCCAGCAGCAATAGCGGGCTGGCCTCCTACAATGAGCAGTTCTTC. This sequence encodes CASSNSGLASYNEQFF.

The CDR3 sequence: CASSSTGGMNTEAFF. In nucleotides, the CDR3 is TGTGCCAGCAGCTCCACAGGGGGGATGAACACTGAAGCTTTCTTT. This chain joins TRBV7-3 and TRBJ1-1; 8 nucleotides match TRBD1. The CDR3 is made up of 15 amino acids. Germline-derived CDR1 and CDR2 are SGHTA and FQGTGA. J was trimmed by 0 bases and V by 4 bases; bases with no gene match: 4.

The rearrangement joins TRBV19 to TRBJ1-5; D perhaps matches TRBD1 (5 bases). The ends were cut back, 4 bases at V and 5 bases at J, with 12 bases in the middle. This CDR3 is 14 amino acids long. In germline, CDR1 is LNHDA, CDR2 SQIVND (reference sequence). As DNA, the CDR3 is TGTGCCAGTAGTACCCAGGGTGGCGATCAGCCCCAGCATTTT. Its translation: CASSTQGGDQPQHF. The whole variable domain, remainder taken from reference TRBV19 and TRBJ1-5, is DGGITQSPKYLFRKEGQNVTLSCEQNLNHDAMYWYRQDPGQGLRLIYYSQIVNDFQKGDIAEGYSVSREKKESFPLTVTSAQKNPTAFYLCASSTQGGDQPQHFGDGTRLSIL.

The V and J genes are TRBV27 and TRBJ2-7; D call uncertain. Germline-derived CDR1 and CDR2 are MNHEY and SMNVEV (reference sequence). The CDR3 has 12 amino acids. V was trimmed by 7 bases and J by 5 bases, leaving 12 bases between them. The CDR3 loop reads CASICRIDEQYF. The CDR3 DNA sequence: TGTGCCAGCATTTGCAGGATCGACGAGCAGTACTTC.

This clone was seen only once. The chain carries TRBV7-6 and TRBJ1-6, with D possibly TRBD1 on 6 matching bases. Trimming left V 7 bases short and J 5 bases short, with 15 bases between. CDR3 length: 15 amino acids. Germline V gene lookup returns CDR1 SGHVS and CDR2 FNYEAQ. The CDR3 loop is CASKDRPTNNSPLHF. The CDR3 nucleotides read TGTGCCAGCAAGGACAGACCAACCAATAATTCACCCCTCCACTTT.

The chain uses TRBV6-1 and TRBJ2-5; TRBD1 aligns across 10 bases. Looked up from germline, CDR1 is MNHNS and CDR2 is SASEGT. This CDR3 is built from 15 residues. V gave up 1 base and J gave up 5 bases; unmatched junction bases: 4. The CDR3 protein is CASSEETGGRETQYF. DNA of the CDR3: TGTGCCAGCAGTGAAGAGACAGGGGGCCGGGAGACCCAGTACTTC.

This chain connects TRBV19 to TRBJ2-1; 7 nucleotides align to TRBD1. Germline V CDR1 and CDR2: LNHDA, SQIVND (reference sequence). The CDR3 extends over 16 amino acids. V trimming: 2 bases; J trimming: 3 bases; junction bases outside the gene matches: 7. This CDR3 is CASSISIGGLYNEQFF. CDR3 DNA: TGTGCCAGTAGTATAAGTATAGGGGGCCTCTACAATGAGCAGTTCTTC. Filled out from reference TRBV19 and TRBJ2-1, the complete variable domain reads DGGITQSPKYLFRKEGQNVTLSCEQNLNHDAMYWYRQDPGQGLRLIYYSQIVNDFQKGDIAEGYSVSREKKESFPLTVTSAQKNPTAFYLCASSISIGGLYNEQFFGPGTRLTVL.

This chain uses TRBV10-3 with TRBJ2-2; D perhaps matches TRBD1 (5 bases). With 7 bases removed from V and 0 bases from J, the gap between germline ends came to 9 bases. There are 14 residues in the CDR3. Germline lookup yields CDR1 ENHRY and CDR2 SYGVKD. CDR3 nucleotide sequence: TGTGCCATCACTCGGACATCGAACACCGGGGAGCTGTTTTTT. Its translation: CAITRTSNTGELFF.

The chain joins TRBV7-2 to TRBJ2-7; the D gene is possibly TRBD2 (5 bases). The CDR3 runs 14 residues. CDR1 is SGHTA and CDR2 is FQGNSA in the germline V gene. Trimming removed 4 bases at V and 9 bases at J, with 19 bases between. The CDR3 region is CASSSYPGSPGQYF. The DNA of the CDR3 is TGTGCCAGCAGCTCATACCCGGGGTCCCCTGGGCAGTACTTC.

About this clone itself: In the same sample, other DNA sequences code for this CDR3. This chain links TRBV28 with TRBJ1-2; D gene ambiguous. The V and J ends lost 5 bases and 1 base respectively, with 5 bases between them. The CDR3 has 12 amino acids. Germline V lookup: CDR1 MDHEN, CDR2 SYDVKM. CDR3 sequence: CASSTGNYGYTF. CDR3 DNA sequence: TGTGCCAGCAGTACCGGTAACTATGGCTACACCTTC.

The chain combines TRBV29-1 with TRBJ2-5; unclear D gene. Trimming left V 6 bases short and J 3 bases short, with 11 bases between. Germline CDR1 SQVTM, CDR2 ANQGSEA. This CDR3 is 12 amino acids long. CDR3 sequence (DNA): TGCAGCGTGAGACCGCGGAAAGAGACCCAGTACTTC. Translation gives CSVRPRKETQYF.

V gene TRBV3-1 (or the pseudogene TRBV3-2) combines with J gene TRBJ2-6; D gene ambiguous. Deletions cut 3 bases from V and 4 bases from J, with 7 bases between. The length of the CDR3 is 14 residues. The V gene's germline CDR1 is LGHDT and CDR2 YNNKEL (reference sequence). The CDR3 DNA is TGTGCCAGCAGCCACCTAATGGGGGCCAACGTCCTGACTTTC. Translating it yields CASSHLMGANVLTF.

The CDR3 region is CASSDGLAGVRAKNIQYF. CDR3 in DNA: TGCGCCAGCAGCGACGGACTAGCGGGAGTGCGGGCCAAAAACATTCAGTACTTC. The chain has TRBV5-1 and TRBJ2-4; 13 bases agree with TRBD2. Germline loops: CDR1 SGHRS, CDR2 YFSETQ. V trimming: 4 bases; J trimming: 1 base; junction bases outside the gene matches: 8. The CDR3 has 18 residues.

This clone was picked up many times. This rearrangement joins TRBV7-2 to TRBJ2-1; tentatively, D is TRBD2 (5 bases). This CDR3 spans 14 amino acids. Per germline, CDR1 SGHTA and CDR2 FQGNSA. V lost 8 bases and J lost 6, with 17 bases in between. This chain's CDR3 is CASHATIQANEQFF. CDR3 sequence (DNA): TGTGCCAGCCACGCGACTATTCAGGCCAATGAGCAGTTCTTC.

The chain employs TRBV7-9 and TRBJ1-1, with a possible D match to TRBD1 (5 bases). V dropped 1 base and J dropped 8 bases, with 14 bases sitting between them. In germline, CDR1 is SEHNR, CDR2 FQNEAQ (reference sequence). The CDR3 runs to 14 residues. In DNA form, the CDR3 reads TGTGCCAGCAGCTTAGGCGGGGGGTTCAAAGAAGCTTTCTTT. It yields the protein CASSLGGGFKEAFF.

The V call is TRBV5-4, the J call TRBJ1-2; perhaps TRBD1 as D (6 bases). Germline lookup yields CDR1 SGHNT and CDR2 YYREEE (reference sequence). This CDR3 region has 12 residues. V was shortened by 4 bases and J by 4 bases, with 8 bases between the two germline ends. The chain's CDR3 is CASSKDSYGYTF. In nucleotides, the CDR3 is TGTGCCAGCAGCAAGGACAGCTATGGCTACACCTTC.

V usage is TRBV7-3 and J usage is TRBJ2-1; 9 bases match TRBD2. V lost 5 bases and J lost 9; bases outside the gene matches: 8. CDR1 and CDR2 (germline): SGHTA, FQGTGA. The CDR3 is made up of 14 amino acids. The CDR3 spells CASSKGDSGSEQFF. The CDR3 DNA is TGTGCCAGCAGCAAGGGGGATAGCGGGAGTGAGCAGTTCTTC.

The chain uses TRBV9 and TRBJ2-7, with TRBD1 identical over 9 bases. Looked up from germline, CDR1 is SGDLS and CDR2 is YYNGEE. J gave up 4 bases and V 2 bases, and 4 bases lay outside the gene matches. This CDR3 comprises 14 residues. This CDR3 reads CASSVGQGLYEQYF. CDR3 nucleotides: TGTGCCAGCAGCGTCGGACAGGGGCTTTACGAGCAGTACTTC.

This clone was seen more than once but under ten times. The chain recombines TRBV30 with TRBJ2-7, with 10 bases matching TRBD2. V was pared by 4 bases and J by 3 bases, with 3 bases of the junction left unmatched. The CDR3 loop spans 13 amino acids. Germline V gene sequence: CDR1 GTSNPN, CDR2 SVGIG (reference sequence). Written as DNA, the CDR3 is TGTGCCTGGAAAATAGCGGGAGGCTACGAGCAGTACTTC. Its translation is CAWKIAGGYEQYF.

This chain connects TRBV29-1 to TRBJ1-1, with 8 bases fitting TRBD1. Germline CDR1 and CDR2: SQVTM and ANQGSEA. V was pared by 7 bases and J by 5 bases, with 12 bases of the junction left unmatched. The CDR3 spans 14 residues. CDR3 in amino acids: CSAAKDRVGTEAFF. CDR3 bases: TGCAGCGCCGCTAAGGACAGGGTAGGAACTGAAGCTTTCTTT.

This chain uses TRBV4-2 with TRBJ2-1, with TRBD2 identical over 16 bases. This CDR3 is built from 19 residues. The V gene's germline CDR1 is LGHNA and CDR2 YNFKEQ. V dropped 0 bases and J dropped 3; count of bases not matched to a gene: 5. CDR3 nucleotides: TGTGCCAGCAGCCAAGAGGGGACTAGCGGGAGGGCCGGCTACAATGAGCAGTTCTTC. Residues: CASSQEGTSGRAGYNEQFF.

This clone was recorded many times. The chain uses TRBV9 and TRBJ1-6; possible D gene TRBD1, 6 bases. The CDR3 extends over 15 amino acids. The germline V and J ends were trimmed by 2 bases and 10 bases, with 16 bases remaining between them. The germline gives CDR1 SGDLS, CDR2 YYNGEE. The CDR3 here is CASSVGDIMDSPLHF. CDR3 sequence (DNA): TGTGCCAGCAGCGTGGGGGACATTATGGACTCACCCCTCCACTTT.

The chain recombines TRBV28 with TRBJ2-3, with a weak D call TRBD1 (5 bases). V was shortened by 5 bases and J by 5 bases, with 14 bases between the two germline ends. The CDR3 length is 14 residues. Germline V gene sequence: CDR1 MDHEN, CDR2 SYDVKM. CDR3 protein: CASSGANRQDTQYF. The CDR3 bases are TGTGCCAGCAGTGGAGCGAACAGGCAAGATACGCAGTATTTT.

The V call is TRBV27, the J call TRBJ2-3, with a possible D match to TRBD2 (5 bases). The CDR3 extends over 16 amino acids. CDR1 is MNHEY, CDR2 SMNVEV, per germline (reference sequence). Trimming took 6 bases from V and 3 from J, leaving 19 bases between them. The CDR3 sequence: CASRGIGERWTDTQYF. CDR3 sequence (DNA): TGTGCCAGCAGGGGGATCGGGGAGCGTTGGACAGATACGCAGTATTTT.

V usage is TRBV5-1 and J usage is TRBJ1-5, with D tentatively TRBD1 (5 bases). V dropped 4 bases and J dropped 6 bases, with 20 bases sitting between them. The CDR3 covers 16 residues. CDR1 SGHRS and CDR2 YFSETQ come from the germline V gene. CDR3 region: CASSEGGAGPAQPQHF. The CDR3 coding sequence is TGCGCCAGCAGCGAAGGTGGGGCAGGGCCCGCTCAGCCCCAGCATTTT.

This rearrangement joins TRBV7-2 to TRBJ1-3, with no clear D. Trimming pared 2 bases from V and 0 bases from J, leaving 11 bases between. Germline V gives CDR1 SGHTA, CDR2 FQGNSA. The CDR3 has 16 residues. The DNA for the CDR3 is TGTGCCAGCAGCTTAAATCCACTCCTCTCTGGAAACACCATATATTTT. The encoded protein is CASSLNPLLSGNTIYF.

This rearrangement joins TRBV5-1 to TRBJ2-6; D remains ambiguous. V was shortened by 3 bases and J by 4 bases, with 8 bases between the two germline ends. The CDR3 has 14 amino acids. Germline V gene lookup returns CDR1 SGHRS and CDR2 YFSETQ. The CDR3 region is CASSSKRGANVLTF. CDR3 nucleotides: TGCGCCAGCAGCTCCAAGAGAGGGGCCAACGTCCTGACTTTC.